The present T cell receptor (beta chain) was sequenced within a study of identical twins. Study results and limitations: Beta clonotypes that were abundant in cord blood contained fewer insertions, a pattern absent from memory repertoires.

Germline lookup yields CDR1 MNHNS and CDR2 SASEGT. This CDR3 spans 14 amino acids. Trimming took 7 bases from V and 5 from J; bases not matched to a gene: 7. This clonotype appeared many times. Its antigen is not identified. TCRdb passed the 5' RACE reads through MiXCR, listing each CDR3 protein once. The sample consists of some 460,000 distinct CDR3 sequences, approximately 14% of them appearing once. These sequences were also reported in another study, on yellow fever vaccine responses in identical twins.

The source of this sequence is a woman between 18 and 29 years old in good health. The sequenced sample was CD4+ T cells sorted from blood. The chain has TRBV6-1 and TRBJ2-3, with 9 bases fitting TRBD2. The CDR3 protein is CASKSGGQGDTQYF. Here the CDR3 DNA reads TGTGCCAGCAAGAGCGGGGGGCAGGGAGATACGCAGTATTTT.